The clone carrying this T cell receptor (beta chain) was detected ten times or more. Antigen: not known. The germline gives CDR1 SNHLY, CDR2 FYNNEI. The CDR3 has 14 residues. The V end was cut by 1 base, the J end by 4 bases, with 8 bases between. The record originates from a study of response to subunit inactivated influenza vaccine. Findings and caveats of the study: Each seasonal influenza vaccination recruits few new T cells, the authors suggested.

TCRdb ran MiXCR on the RT-PCR reads and lists one entry per CDR3 protein. The sample contains hundreds of thousands of distinct CDR3 sequences, 7.6% of which appear only once. The sequenced sample was PBMCs from blood, obtained 23 to 25 months after vaccination. This receptor was taken from a man between 50 and 69 years old who received an inactivated influenza vaccine. The chain carries TRBV2 and TRBJ2-1; no clear D. In DNA, the CDR3 is TGTGCCAGCAGTGAAGGCCAGACGTACAATGAGCAGTTCTTC. This sequence encodes CASSEGQTYNEQFF.